This paragraph reports one T cell receptor beta chain. This entry is derived from a study of blood T cell repertoires in COVID-19. Germline loops: CDR1 MDHEN, CDR2 SYDVKM. The CDR3 spans 14 residues. V was trimmed by 6 bases and J by 4 bases, leaving 15 bases between them. Some clones are missing from TCRdb's copy, which holds only in-frame ones; the method was immunoSEQ multiplex PCR. This sample carries about 120,000 clones, 60% to 85% of them seen once, and the ten largest clones take roughly 5.6%. This receptor was identified in a man in his 70s with acute or convalescent COVID-19. This chain joins TRBV28 and TRBJ2-5; D remains unclear. The sequencing sample was made of peripheral blood. CDR3 sequence reads: CASSRRPSGETQYF. DNA for the CDR3: TGTGCCAGCAGCCGCCGACCCTCGGGAGAGACCCAGTACTTC.